The 31 T cell receptor beta chains in this list originate from one sample, sequenced in a study of blood T cell repertoires in COVID-19 (dated by TCRdb to 2020 to 2021). Library preparation used the immunoSEQ multiplex PCR assay. TCRdb's version of the immuneACCESS table is confined to in-frame rearrangements and falls short of the full clone set. An unresolved V gene accounts for under half of the shortfall where checked; the remainder is of unknown origin. This sample is represented by 210,000 or so clones; more than 75% of them were singletons. About 4.3% of the sample goes to the ten largest clones. Input material: PBMCs or T cells enriched from blood (not recorded which). Receptor source: a man aged 25 to 45 with acute COVID-19.

The chain combines TRBV19 with TRBJ2-5, with a weak D call TRBD2 (6 bases). The CDR3 is 16 residues long. With 5 bases removed from V and 10 bases from J, the gap between germline ends came to 26 bases. Germline lookup yields CDR1 LNHDA and CDR2 SQIVND (reference sequence). The CDR3 spells CASSPPTGGVGVSQYF. The DNA for the CDR3 is TGTGCCAGTAGTCCGCCGACCGGCGGGGTTGGGGTTAGCCAGTACTTC.

This clone was counted a single time. The chain joins TRBV21-1 to TRBJ2-3; TRBD2 was called by the table and not checked on the DNA. TRBV21-1 is a pseudogene. This CDR3 contains 16 residues. The DNA for the CDR3 is TGTGCCAGCAGCAGCCTGACTAGCGGGGGCCCAGATACGCAGTATTTT. As protein: CASSSLTSGGPDTQYF.

This chain joins TRBV12-3 or TRBV12-4 and TRBJ1-4; a possible D gene is TRBD1 (6 bases). This CDR3 region has 13 residues. Trimming cost V 5 bases and J 7 bases, with 11 bases left between them. CDR3 in amino acids: CASSQGIVEKLFF. The DNA of the CDR3 is TGTGCCAGCAGTCAGGGGATAGTTGAAAAACTGTTTTTT.

V is TRBV5-1 and J is TRBJ1-1; 7 bases map to TRBD1. The CDR3 length is 14 residues. V trimming: 4 bases; J trimming: 4 bases; junction bases outside the gene matches: 7. Per the germline V gene, CDR1 is SGHRS and CDR2 is YFSETQ. The CDR3 here is CASSVQGQGTEAFF. The CDR3 DNA is TGCGCCAGCAGCGTACAGGGGCAGGGCACTGAAGCTTTCTTT.

The chain carries TRBV7-6 and TRBJ2-1, with D maybe TRBD2 (6 bases). V lost 4 bases to trimming and J lost 10 bases, with 11 bases between them. The germline V gene has CDR1 SGHVS and CDR2 FNYEAQ. The CDR3 spans 12 residues. The CDR3 nucleotides read TGTGCCAGCAGCTCGCCAGGGAGGGAGCAGTTCTTC. Translating gives CASSSPGREQFF.

Comments on this clone: Other DNA sequences in this specimen translate into the identical CDR3. This rearrangement joins TRBV6-5 to TRBJ1-5; 9 bases fit TRBD1. The CDR3 has 15 residues. Germline V gene data show CDR1 as MNHEY and CDR2 as SVGAGI. With 6 bases clipped from V and 2 bases from J, the junction kept 5 bases outside the gene matches. The DNA for the CDR3 is TGTGCCAGCAGCCAGGACAGGGGAGGCAATCAGCCCCAGCATTTT. Amino acid sequence: CASSQDRGGNQPQHF.

The V call is TRBV30, the J call TRBJ1-2; no clear D gene. Trimming left V 4 bases short and J 12 bases short, with 24 bases between. The CDR3 has 14 amino acids. Germline CDR1 and CDR2: GTSNPN and SVGIG (reference sequence). CDR3 amino acids: CAWKTGGSFMIDTF. Written as DNA, the CDR3 is TGTGCCTGGAAAACGGGAGGGAGCTTTATGATCGACACCTTC.

The gene calls are TRBV6-5 and TRBJ1-2; D is ambiguous. Germline CDR1 reads MNHEY; CDR2 reads SVGAGI. The CDR3 length is 14 residues. V lost 2 bases, J lost 6 bases, and 13 bases lay in between. CDR3 in DNA: TGTGCCAGCAGTTACCTTGGGCAGGCAAATGGCTACACCTTC. Residues: CASSYLGQANGYTF.

The J gene is TRBJ2-2, the V gene TRBV3-1 (or the pseudogene TRBV3-2); TRBD1 matches at 9 bases. Per germline, CDR1 LGHDT and CDR2 YNNKEL (reference sequence). The CDR3 loop spans 18 amino acids. J gave up 5 bases and V 1 base, and 11 bases lay outside the gene matches. CDR3 region: CASSQVPSGTGRTGELFF. CDR3 coding DNA: TGTGCCAGCAGCCAAGTCCCTTCCGGGACAGGGAGGACCGGGGAGCTGTTTTTT.

V usage is TRBV14 and J usage is TRBJ2-3; the match to TRBD2 covers 8 bases. Germline CDR1 and CDR2: SGHDN and FVKESK. V was pared by 4 bases and J by 6 bases, with 3 bases of the junction left unmatched. This CDR3 is 13 amino acids long. The CDR3 region is CASSPGLADTQYF. The DNA for the CDR3 is TGTGCCAGCAGCCCTGGACTAGCTGATACGCAGTATTTT.

This chain joins TRBV5-5 and TRBJ2-7; tentatively, D is TRBD1 (6 bases). The germline CDR1 and CDR2 sequences are SGHKS and YYEKEE (reference sequence). The germline V and J ends were trimmed by 3 bases and 3 bases, with 10 bases remaining between them. This CDR3 is 13 amino acids long. The CDR3 loop is CASSWDIGYEQYF. The CDR3 nucleotides are TGTGCCAGCAGCTGGGACATAGGCTACGAGCAGTACTTC.

The V and J genes are TRBV28 and TRBJ2-2; 7 positions match TRBD2. The germline CDR1 and CDR2 sequences are MDHEN and SYDVKM. V was clipped by 3 bases and J by 2 bases; unmatched bases: 3. The CDR3 spans 15 residues. Written as DNA, the CDR3 is TGTGCCAGCAGTTTTGGGGGGGGAAACACCGGGGAGCTGTTTTTT. It encodes CASSFGGGNTGELFF.

The chain recombines TRBV9 with TRBJ1-2; D is perhaps TRBD1 (6 bases). Per germline, CDR1 SGDLS and CDR2 YYNGEE. Trimming pared 3 bases from V and 6 bases from J, leaving 9 bases between. The CDR3 covers 12 residues. In DNA, the CDR3 is TGTGCCAGCAGCGACAGGGTGGATGGCTACACCTTC. Translation gives CASSDRVDGYTF.

The rearrangement links TRBV4-2 to TRBJ1-4; no definite D call. The V and J ends lost 0 bases and 3 bases respectively, with 11 bases between them. The CDR3 loop spans 16 amino acids. In germline, CDR1 is LGHNA, CDR2 YNFKEQ. CDR3 in amino acids: CASSQDPPSSNEKLFF. Written as DNA, the CDR3 is TGTGCCAGCAGCCAAGATCCCCCGAGCTCTAATGAAAAACTGTTTTTT.

The chain uses TRBV7-2 and TRBJ1-6; 7 bases are shared with TRBD1. The length of the CDR3 is 14 residues. J was trimmed by 10 bases and V by 5 bases; bases with no gene match: 8. Germline-derived CDR1 and CDR2 are SGHTA and FQGNSA. CDR3 in DNA: TGTGCCAGCAGCGGGACAGTAGGCAACTCACCCCTCCACTTT. Protein: CASSGTVGNSPLHF.

This chain links TRBV13 with TRBJ1-4; D not resolved. The CDR3 spans 15 residues. Per the germline V gene, CDR1 is PRHDT and CDR2 is FYEKMQ (reference sequence). The V end was cut by 3 bases, the J end by 0 bases, with 8 bases between. CDR3 amino acids: CASSLRRSTNEKLFF. DNA for the CDR3: TGTGCCAGCAGCTTGAGGCGGTCAACTAATGAAAAACTGTTTTTT.

This chain joins TRBV27 and TRBJ1-2, with 10 bases that match TRBD1. This CDR3 has 14 amino acids. The germline CDR1 and CDR2 sequences are MNHEY and SMNVEV (reference sequence). The V gene end was trimmed by 2 bases and the J gene end by 8 bases; junction bases not matched to a gene: 5. The CDR3 loop is CASSLRGQGIGYTF. The CDR3 coding sequence is TGTGCCAGCAGTTTACGGGGACAGGGGATAGGCTACACCTTC.

This chain links TRBV5-5 with TRBJ2-5; 7 bases agree with TRBD1. This CDR3 spans 16 amino acids. Losses at the gene ends were 4 bases for V and 10 bases for J; bases not matched to a gene: 19. Looked up from germline, CDR1 is SGHKS and CDR2 is YYEKEE (reference sequence). Here the CDR3 DNA reads TGTGCCAGCAGCGGGTCAACTAGGGGGCCCCGGGTGATCCAGTACTTC. This gives the protein CASSGSTRGPRVIQYF.

This chain connects TRBV7-3 to TRBJ2-1; 12 positions agree with TRBD2. The CDR3 has 14 residues. The germline gives CDR1 SGHTA, CDR2 FQGTGA. V shed 4 bases, J shed 10 bases, and the junction held 5 bases outside the gene matches. CDR3 protein: CASSYGLAGSEQFF. Written as DNA, the CDR3 is TGTGCCAGCAGCTACGGACTAGCGGGGAGCGAGCAGTTCTTC.

This clone was seen only a few times. The V gene is TRBV20-1, the J gene TRBJ1-5; D possibly corresponds to TRBD1 (6 bases). The V gene's germline CDR1 is DFQATT and CDR2 SNEGSKA (reference sequence). The V end was cut by 3 bases, the J end by 6 bases, with 12 bases between. The CDR3 spans 13 residues. CDR3 coding DNA: TGCAGTGCTAGTTCTGAAGGGGGTCAGCCCCAGCATTTT. Amino acid sequence: CSASSEGGQPQHF.

This clone was counted between two and nine times. This chain joins TRBV6-5 and TRBJ1-1; 7 positions match TRBD1. Germline trimming cut 6 bases from V and 8 bases from J; bases unmatched to any gene: 3. The CDR3 length is 11 residues. The germline CDR1 and CDR2 sequences are MNHEY and SVGAGI. This CDR3 is CASRRQGEAFF. CDR3 DNA sequence: TGTGCCAGCAGAAGACAGGGAGAAGCTTTCTTT.

This chain connects TRBV6-5 to TRBJ2-7; 7 bases map to TRBD2. CDR1 MNHEY and CDR2 SVGAGI come from the germline V gene. Losses at the gene ends were 6 bases for V and 5 bases for J; bases not matched to a gene: 10. CDR3 length: 14 residues. CDR3 protein: CASRGGEGPHEQYF. The CDR3 nucleotides are TGTGCCAGCAGGGGGGGGGAGGGACCCCACGAGCAGTACTTC.

This chain connects TRBV7-9 to TRBJ2-7, with TRBD1 identical over 9 bases. This CDR3 comprises 15 residues. The germline V gene has CDR1 SEHNR and CDR2 FQNEAQ (reference sequence). V gave up 5 bases and J gave up 2 bases; unmatched junction bases: 7. The CDR3 sequence is CASSPGGQGPYEQYF. The CDR3 region has the DNA TGTGCCAGCAGCCCGGGGGGACAGGGACCCTACGAGCAGTACTTC.

This clone occurred once. The V call is TRBV18, the J call TRBJ1-5; unclear D gene. Trimming shortened V by 2 bases and J by 0 bases, and 5 bases separated the two germline ends. The CDR3 runs 14 residues. CDR1 and CDR2 from the germline V gene are KGHSH and LQKENI. The DNA of the CDR3 is TGTGCCAGCTCACCAGGGCATAGCAATCAGCCCCAGCATTTT. The encoded protein is CASSPGHSNQPQHF.

This rearrangement joins TRBV15 to TRBJ1-6; D gene ambiguous. Trimming left V 1 base short and J 8 bases short, with 6 bases between. CDR1 and CDR2 (germline): LNHNV, YYDKDF (reference sequence). The CDR3 extends over 13 amino acids. The CDR3 is CATSRGRDSPLHF. CDR3 coding DNA: TGTGCCACCAGCAGAGGGAGGGATTCACCCCTCCACTTT.

The chain recombines TRBV10-1 with TRBJ2-2; 7 bases agree with TRBD1. Germline V gene lookup returns CDR1 WNHNN and CDR2 SYGVQD (reference sequence). This CDR3 comprises 13 residues. The V segment lost 3 bases and the J segment 5 bases; nucleotides outside the gene matches: 0. The CDR3: CASSEQGTGELFF. In DNA, the CDR3 is TGCGCCAGCAGTGAACAGGGGACCGGGGAGCTGTTTTTT.

The CDR3 loop is CASSPASGALRGEQFF. The DNA of the CDR3 is TGTGCCAGCAGCCCAGCCTCAGGGGCCCTTCGGGGTGAGCAGTTCTTC. J is TRBJ2-1 and V is TRBV9, with D possibly being TRBD1 (6 bases). Germline V lookup: CDR1 SGDLS, CDR2 YYNGEE. This CDR3 contains 16 residues. The V gene lost 4 bases and the J gene lost 9 bases, with 23 bases spanning the gap.

This chain links TRBV27 with TRBJ2-7; TRBD2 aligns across 15 bases. The CDR3 has 17 amino acids. Germline CDR1 is MNHEY and CDR2 is SMNVEV (reference sequence). The ends lost 4 bases at V and 7 bases at J; junction bases unmatched: 11. The CDR3 region is CASSSKRTSGGAGEQYF. The DNA for the CDR3 is TGTGCCAGCAGTTCCAAGAGGACTAGCGGGGGGGCAGGAGAGCAGTACTTC.

This clone was seen a handful of times. The chain joins TRBV6-1 to TRBJ2-3; 10 bases fit TRBD2. The V gene's germline CDR1 is MNHNS and CDR2 SASEGT. Unmatched junction bases numbered 7, after V lost 1 base and J lost 6 bases. There are 16 residues in the CDR3. CDR3 nucleotide sequence: TGTGCCAGCAGTGAAGTCAGCGGGGGGGCGTCGGATACGCAGTATTTT. It codes for CASSEVSGGASDTQYF.

This clone was found once. The chain links TRBV15 to TRBJ1-5; D not certain. This CDR3 region has 14 residues. V shed 3 bases and J shed 3 bases, with 9 bases lying between them. In germline, CDR1 is LNHNV, CDR2 YYDKDF (reference sequence). CDR3 sequence reads: CATSSGGINQPQHF. DNA for the CDR3: TGTGCCACCAGCAGTGGAGGGATCAATCAGCCCCAGCATTTT.

This chain uses TRBV1 with TRBJ2-1; the DNA was not compared with TRBD2, the D call given in the table. TRBV1 constitutes a pseudogene. The CDR3 has 16 amino acids. As DNA, the CDR3 is TGCACCAGCAGCCAAGAGCTCGCGGGACCCTACAATGAGCAGTTCTTC. Protein: CTSSQELAGPYNEQFF.